This entry is about one T cell receptor beta chain. Its antigen is currently unknown. The record originates from a study of vaccination and CD4 T cells after COVID-19. Study summary: Six males and four females, two Hispanic, made up the convalescents.

The Oncomine TCR Beta short-read assay was applied to DNA of cultured CD4+ T cells. Each CDR3 protein gets one entry after TCRdb re-called the PCR reads with MiXCR. This table has approximately 11,000 distinct CDR3 sequences, about two fifths appearing once. V lost 6 bases and J lost 3; bases outside the gene matches: 6. This CDR3 comprises 14 residues. The germline V gene has CDR1 DFQATT and CDR2 SNEGSKA (reference sequence). Treatment indicated: roughly 10-day PBMC culture with coronavirus spike peptide pools or control peptides (ViraFEST assay). What was sequenced was CD4+ T cells from blood, cultured in vitro. The chain is built from TRBV20-1 and TRBJ2-3, with TRBD2 matching 10 bases. This sequence originates from a human donor who had recovered from COVID-19. The CDR3 spells CSAQRGGPTDTQYF. As DNA, the CDR3 is TGCAGTGCCCAGCGGGGGGGCCCGACAGATACGCAGTATTTT.